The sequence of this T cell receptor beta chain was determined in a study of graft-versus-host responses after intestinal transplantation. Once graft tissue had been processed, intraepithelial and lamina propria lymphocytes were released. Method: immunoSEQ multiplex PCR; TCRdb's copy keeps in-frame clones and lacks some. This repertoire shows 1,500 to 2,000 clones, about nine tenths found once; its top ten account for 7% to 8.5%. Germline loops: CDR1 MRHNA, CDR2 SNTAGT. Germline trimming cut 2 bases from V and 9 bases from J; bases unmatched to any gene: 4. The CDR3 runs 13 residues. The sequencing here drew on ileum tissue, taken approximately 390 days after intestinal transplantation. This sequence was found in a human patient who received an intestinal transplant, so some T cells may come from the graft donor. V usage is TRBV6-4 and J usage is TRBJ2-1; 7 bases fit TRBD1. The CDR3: CASSDGTAGEQFF. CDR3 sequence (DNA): TGTGCCAGCAGTGACGGGACAGCTGGTGAGCAGTTCTTC.